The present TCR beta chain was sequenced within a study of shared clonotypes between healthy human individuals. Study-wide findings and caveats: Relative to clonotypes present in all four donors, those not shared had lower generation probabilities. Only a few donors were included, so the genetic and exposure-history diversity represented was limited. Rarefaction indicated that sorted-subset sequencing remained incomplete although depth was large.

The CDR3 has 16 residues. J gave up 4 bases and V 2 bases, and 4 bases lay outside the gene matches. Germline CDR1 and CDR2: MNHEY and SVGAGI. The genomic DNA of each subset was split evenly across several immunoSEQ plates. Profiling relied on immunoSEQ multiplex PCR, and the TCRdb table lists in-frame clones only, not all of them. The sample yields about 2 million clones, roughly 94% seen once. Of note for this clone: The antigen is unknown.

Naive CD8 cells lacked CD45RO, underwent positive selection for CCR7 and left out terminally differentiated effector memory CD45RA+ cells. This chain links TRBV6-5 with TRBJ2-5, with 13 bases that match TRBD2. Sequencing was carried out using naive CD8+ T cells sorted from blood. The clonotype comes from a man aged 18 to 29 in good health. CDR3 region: CASSYGLAGEGETQYF. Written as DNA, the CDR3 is TGTGCCAGCAGTTACGGACTAGCGGGAGAGGGAGAGACCCAGTACTTC.